Each of the 27 T cell receptor beta chains below was sequenced from the same sample in a study of T cells after yellow fever vaccination. TCRdb itself ran the 5' RACE reads through MiXCR, one entry per CDR3 protein. The sample records around 350,000 distinct CDR3 sequences, approximately 10% being singletons. The sample was PBMCs, taken on the day of the first yellow fever vaccination. The receptors derive from a man aged 18 to 35 who received the YFV17D yellow fever vaccine.

The rearrangement links TRBV20-1 to TRBJ1-1; D remains unclear. The ends were cut back, 0 bases at V and 8 bases at J, with 10 bases in the middle. There are 12 residues in the CDR3. Per the germline V gene, CDR1 is DFQATT and CDR2 is SNEGSKA (reference sequence). CDR3 sequence (DNA): TGCAGTGCTAGAGATCGAACCCTAGAAGCTTTCTTT. Protein: CSARDRTLEAFF.

The table lists this clonotype with a few counts. The rearrangement joins TRBV7-2 to TRBJ2-5; D possibly corresponds to TRBD2 (7 bases). The CDR3 totals 16 residues. The germline V and J ends were trimmed by 5 bases and 5 bases, with 21 bases remaining between them. Germline CDR1 and CDR2: SGHTA and FQGNSA. The CDR3 reads CASSIWGEGGPETQYF. DNA for the CDR3: TGTGCCAGCAGCATATGGGGCGAGGGGGGGCCGGAGACCCAGTACTTC.

The chain combines TRBV21-1 with TRBJ1-6. TRBV21-1 is reported as a pseudogene. The CDR3 contains 16 residues. This chain's CDR3 is CASSKACRRYNSPLHF. The CDR3 coding sequence is TGTGCCAGCAGCAAAGCCTGCAGGCGGTATAATTCACCCCTCCACTTT.

The V call is TRBV7-2, the J call TRBJ1-1, with 7 bases identical to TRBD1. J gave up 3 bases and V 5 bases, and 15 bases lay outside the gene matches. The CDR3 sequence is 17 residues long. The germline CDR1 and CDR2 sequences are SGHTA and FQGNSA. DNA of the CDR3: TGTGCCAGCAGCGCACGGACAGGCGCAAAGGGGTACACTGAAGCTTTCTTT. The encoded protein is CASSARTGAKGYTEAFF.

The chain has TRBV12-3 or TRBV12-4 and TRBJ1-6, with D tentatively TRBD1 (5 bases). V gave up 3 bases and J gave up 2 bases, with 17 bases separating them. This CDR3 spans 18 amino acids. DNA for the CDR3: TGTGCCAGCAGTTTTTGGGGTCGGGGGATTGCCTATAATTCACCCCTCCACTTT. Translation: CASSFWGRGIAYNSPLHF.

The chain recombines TRBV4-2 with TRBJ1-2; no definite D call. V lost 1 base to trimming and J lost 2 bases, with 8 bases between them. Per germline, CDR1 LGHNA and CDR2 YNFKEQ. This CDR3 is 14 amino acids long. The CDR3 sequence: CASSQGGMNYGYTF. The CDR3, as DNA: TGTGCCAGCAGCCAAGGAGGGATGAACTATGGCTACACCTTC.

The rearrangement links TRBV6-4 to TRBJ2-5, with no clear D. V gave up 2 bases and J gave up 1 base, with 5 bases separating them. This CDR3 has 13 amino acids. The germline CDR1 and CDR2 sequences are MRHNA and SNTAGT. This CDR3 is CASSDIFQETQYF. CDR3 sequence (DNA): TGTGCCAGCAGTGACATTTTCCAAGAGACCCAGTACTTC.

In its sample, this clonotype was seen a few times. The V gene is TRBV4-2, the J gene TRBJ1-4; no clear D. CDR3 length: 16 amino acids. CDR1 is LGHNA and CDR2 is YNFKEQ in the germline V gene. V was clipped by 1 base and J by 0 bases, with 9 bases between them. The CDR3 nucleotides are TGTGCCAGCAGCCAAGTGTGGCGTGCAACTAATGAAAAACTGTTTTTT. It is translated as CASSQVWRATNEKLFF.

This clonotype was found a few times. The V gene is TRBV5-1, the J gene TRBJ2-1; 11 bases line up with TRBD2. From germline, CDR1 is SGHRS and CDR2 YFSETQ. The CDR3 has 15 amino acids. Germline trimming cut 0 bases from V and 9 bases from J; bases unmatched to any gene: 5. The CDR3, as DNA: TGCGCCAGCAGCTTGGGGCTAGCGGGGGGTGTTGAGCAGTTCTTC. Its translation: CASSLGLAGGVEQFF.

This clonotype turned up a few times. V usage is TRBV29-1 and J usage is TRBJ1-4; tentative D call: TRBD1 (5 bases). The length of the CDR3 is 15 residues. Trimming stripped 2 bases from V and 8 bases from J, with 18 bases between. Germline CDR1 SQVTM, CDR2 ANQGSEA. CDR3 in amino acids: CSVERVGQSREKLFF. For the CDR3, the DNA is TGCAGCGTTGAAAGAGTGGGGCAGAGCCGGGAAAAACTGTTTTTT.

This clonotype was observed a few times. The chain employs TRBV6-6 and TRBJ1-5; possibly TRBD1 for D (5 bases). CDR3 length: 12 amino acids. Germline values: CDR1 MNHNY, CDR2 SVGAGI (reference sequence). Trimming stripped 7 bases from V and 7 bases from J, with 11 bases between. The CDR3: CASTFGDQPQHF. The CDR3 bases are TGTGCCAGCACCTTCGGGGACCAGCCCCAGCATTTT.

The chain carries TRBV5-1 and TRBJ2-1, with D hard to call. Trimming shortened V by 3 bases and J by 3 bases, and 7 bases separated the two germline ends. Germline CDR1 is SGHRS and CDR2 is YFSETQ. This CDR3 is 13 amino acids long. The DNA of the CDR3 is TGCGCCAGCAGCTCCGCGAGCTACAATGAGCAGTTCTTC. This gives the protein CASSSASYNEQFF.

This clonotype was found a few times. This rearrangement joins TRBV6-2 or TRBV6-3 to TRBJ2-7; 7 positions agree with TRBD1. Germline-derived CDR1 and CDR2 are MNHEY and SVGEGT. Trimming at V came to 2 bases and at J to 10 bases, leaving 2 bases not matched to a gene. This CDR3 region has 11 residues. The DNA for the CDR3 is TGTGCCAGCAGTTACCGGGACAGACAGTACTTC. Protein sequence: CASSYRDRQYF.

This clonotype appeared a few times. The V call is TRBV11-3, the J call TRBJ2-1, with 9 nucleotides matching TRBD2. This CDR3 contains 17 residues. From germline, CDR1 is SGHNT and CDR2 YENEEA. Trimming removed 5 bases from V and 4 bases from J; junction bases left unmatched: 12. The CDR3 is CASSPGSGRGGYNEQFF. The CDR3 DNA sequence: TGTGCCAGCAGCCCCGGGTCGGGGCGGGGGGGATACAATGAGCAGTTCTTC.

The chain recombines TRBV4-3 with TRBJ2-2; perhaps TRBD2 as D (8 bases). The V gene's germline CDR1 is LGHNA and CDR2 YSLEER. The CDR3 extends over 18 amino acids. Trimming took off 0 bases at V and 4 bases at J, with 18 bases between the two ends. The CDR3 protein is CASSQDQGGAGGTGELFF. In nucleotides, the CDR3 is TGCGCCAGCAGCCAAGACCAAGGGGGCGCGGGGGGCACCGGGGAGCTGTTTTTT.

The J gene is TRBJ2-1, the V gene TRBV19; 9 bases fit TRBD1. CDR1 is LNHDA and CDR2 is SQIVND in the germline V gene (reference sequence). This CDR3 comprises 15 residues. J was trimmed by 5 bases and V by 5 bases; bases with no gene match: 7. The CDR3 region has the DNA TGTGCCAGTAGTCCCCCGGACAGGGGCCACAATGAGCAGTTCTTC. Translation: CASSPPDRGHNEQFF.

V usage is TRBV5-1 and J usage is TRBJ2-3, with D perhaps TRBD2 (7 bases). The V end lost 6 bases, the J end lost 5 bases, and 16 bases lay between the germline ends. Germline loops: CDR1 SGHRS, CDR2 YFSETQ. CDR3 length: 14 residues. In DNA form, the CDR3 reads TGCGCCAGCACGAAGGGGGGGGTACAAGATACGCAGTATTTT. Its protein product is CASTKGGVQDTQYF.

The genes are TRBV18 and TRBJ1-1; D is undetermined. The V end lost 1 base, the J end lost 7 bases, and 4 bases lay between the germline ends. The CDR3 spans 11 residues. Germline V gene lookup returns CDR1 KGHSH and CDR2 LQKENI. This CDR3 is CASSPQGEAFF. The DNA for the CDR3 is TGTGCCAGCTCACCACAGGGTGAAGCTTTCTTT.

The V gene is TRBV11-2, the J gene TRBJ2-2; D is possibly TRBD2 (6 bases). V lost 1 base and J 5 bases, leaving 14 bases between the germline ends. The CDR3 is made up of 16 amino acids. Germline CDR1 reads SGHAT; CDR2 reads FQNNGV. CDR3 region: CASSLGRGSGTGELFF. The CDR3 bases are TGTGCCAGCAGCTTAGGAAGGGGTAGCGGTACCGGGGAGCTGTTTTTT.

This clonotype was detected many times. The V gene is TRBV7-2, the J gene TRBJ2-5; TRBD2 aligns across 8 bases. V lost 5 bases and J lost 5; bases outside the gene matches: 4. The CDR3 has 13 amino acids. The germline gives CDR1 SGHTA, CDR2 FQGNSA. In nucleotides, the CDR3 is TGTGCCAGCAGCCCCAGACTAGCGGAGACCCAGTACTTC. Encoded protein: CASSPRLAETQYF. Drawing the rest from reference TRBV7-2 and TRBJ2-5, the complete variable domain is GAGVSQSPSNKVTEKGKDVELRCDPISGHTALYWYRQSLGQGLEFLIYFQGNSAPDKSGLPSDRFSAERTGGSVSTLTIQRTQQEDSAVYLCASSPRLAETQYFGPGTRLLVL.

This rearrangement joins TRBV5-5 to TRBJ2-3; no clear D gene. The V gene lost 4 bases and the J gene lost 4 bases, with 13 bases spanning the gap. There are 14 residues in the CDR3. Germline lookup yields CDR1 SGHKS and CDR2 YYEKEE (reference sequence). DNA for the CDR3: TGTGCCAGCAGCCCTTGGGTATCTGCAGATACGCAGTATTTT. Translating gives CASSPWVSADTQYF.

There are a few counts of this clonotype. CDR3 region: CASTLPPGETPLHF. In DNA form, the CDR3 reads TGTGCCAGCACCCTTCCGCCAGGGGAAACACCCCTCCACTTT. The genes are TRBV2 and TRBJ1-6, with TRBD1 as a possible D gene (6 bases). V lost 7 bases to trimming and J lost 11 bases, with 18 bases between them. The CDR3 has 14 residues. Germline assignment: CDR1 SNHLY and CDR2 FYNNEI.

The gene calls are TRBV6-4 and TRBJ2-3, with 9 bases matching TRBD2. Trimming at V came to 5 bases and at J to 6 bases, leaving 12 bases not matched to a gene. Looked up from germline, CDR1 is MRHNA and CDR2 is SNTAGT. This CDR3 comprises 16 residues. The CDR3 nucleotides are TGTGCCAGCAGTCCTAGCGGGGCCTTTTTTTTTGATACGCAGTATTTT. Its translation is CASSPSGAFFFDTQYF.

J is TRBJ2-5 and V is TRBV9; maybe TRBD1 (5 bases). Trimming stripped 4 bases from V and 0 bases from J, with 19 bases between. In germline, CDR1 is SGDLS, CDR2 YYNGEE. The length of the CDR3 is 17 residues. The CDR3 loop reads CASSQVGAPSYQETQYF. The CDR3, as DNA: TGTGCCAGCAGCCAGGTTGGGGCACCCAGTTACCAAGAGACCCAGTACTTC. The entire variable domain, with the rest obtained from reference TRBV9 and TRBJ2-5, is as follows: DSGVTQTPKHLITATGQRVTLRCSPRSGDLSVYWYQQSLDQGLQFLIQYYNGEERAKGNILERFSAQQFPDLHSELNLSSLELGDSALYFCASSQVGAPSYQETQYFGPGTRLLVL.

This chain connects TRBV7-2 to TRBJ1-1, with 8 bases that match TRBD1. The germline CDR1 and CDR2 sequences are SGHTA and FQGNSA. CDR3 length: 14 residues. Trimming took 5 bases from V and 8 from J; bases not matched to a gene: 10. The CDR3 sequence: CASSQFHGQGEAFF. In DNA, the CDR3 is TGTGCCAGCAGCCAATTCCACGGACAGGGCGAAGCTTTCTTT.

The CDR3 reads CASSQQGGSPLHF. The CDR3 DNA is TGTGCCAGCAGCCAACAGGGTGGCTCACCCCTCCACTTT. The genes are TRBV7-2 and TRBJ1-6; D is possibly TRBD1 (6 bases). Germline CDR1 reads SGHTA; CDR2 reads FQGNSA. The CDR3 extends over 13 amino acids. V gave up 5 bases and J gave up 10 bases, with 12 bases separating them.

The chain joins TRBV5-6 to TRBJ1-2; 8 nucleotides match TRBD1. The V and J ends lost 2 bases and 6 bases, in that order; junction bases with no gene match: 3. The CDR3 is 13 residues long. The germline gives CDR1 SGHDT, CDR2 YYEEEE. The CDR3 loop reads CASSLPDRDGYTF. Here the CDR3 DNA reads TGTGCCAGCAGCTTACCGGACAGGGATGGCTACACCTTC.